The rows below give T cell receptor beta chains drawn from one sample of a study of spatial heterogeneity in lung cancer. TCRdb reprocessed the 5' RACE reads via MiXCR and lists one record per CDR3 protein. The table lists roughly 2,500 distinct CDR3 sequences, 20% to 25% of them singletons, with about 23% in the top ten. Sequencing used lung tumor tissue, obtained at surgery. These receptors all come from a male donor with early-stage non-small cell lung cancer. The CDR3 runs from the conserved cysteine through the conserved F or W. The D gene is left open where the match is weak. Size values are once, few and many counts, or a class for expanded clones, and some rows have none.

V	J	D	size	CDR3	DNA
TRBV7-9	TRBJ2-1	TRBD2	NA	CASSSGTSGNEQFF	TGTGCCAGCAGCTCCGGGACTAGCGGCAATGAGCAGTTCTTC
TRBV28	TRBJ1-1	NA	many	CASSFTRPGGTEAFF	TGTGCCAGCAGTTTTACACGGCCTGGGGGCACTGAAGCTTTCTTT
TRBV24-1	TRBJ2-1	NA	large	CATSDAGTGINEQFF	TGTGCCACCAGTGACGCCGGCACAGGGATCAATGAGCAGTTCTTC
TRBV2	TRBJ2-7	NA	NA	CASRPVMVGDEQYF	TGTGCCAGCAGACCCGTGATGGTTGGGGACGAGCAGTACTTC
TRBV20-1	TRBJ1-1	NA	large	CSARQNTEAFF	TGCAGTGCCCGGCAGAACACTGAAGCTTTCTTT
TRBV29-1	TRBJ2-2	TRBD2	few	CSASAGPSTGELFF	TGCAGCGCCTCAGCGGGACCGAGCACCGGGGAGCTGTTTTTT
TRBV28	TRBJ1-1	TRBD1	many	CASRTTGGRTEAFF	TGTGCCAGCAGGACAACAGGGGGGCGGACTGAAGCTTTCTTT
TRBV29-1	TRBJ1-1	NA	NA	CSVEGTARGFF	TGCAGCGTTGAAGGGACAGCCCGAGGTTTCTTT
TRBV5-1	TRBJ2-4	NA	few	CASSLDTGDSDIQYF	TGCGCCAGCAGCTTGGATACGGGGGATAGCGACATTCAGTACTTC
TRBV29-1	TRBJ2-5	NA	NA	CSVGGGGLGETQYF	TGCAGCGTTGGAGGAGGGGGACTTGGGGAGACCCAGTACTTC
TRBV3-1	TRBJ2-7	NA	NA	CASSSTWGTGVYEQYF	TGTGCCAGCAGCTCCACCTGGGGGACTGGAGTCTACGAGCAGTACTTC
TRBV20-1	TRBJ1-1	NA	NA	CSARDPLSTGGTEAFF	TGCAGTGCTAGAGACCCCTTGTCGACCGGGGGCACTGAAGCTTTCTTT
TRBV21-1	TRBJ1-5	NA	few	CASSKARDRRYYQPQHF	TGTGCCAGCAGCAAAGCCCGGGACAGGAGATATTATCAGCCCCAGCATTTT
TRBV9	TRBJ1-1	TRBD1	many	CASSPGTANTEAFF	TGTGCCAGCAGCCCCGGGACAGCGAACACTGAAGCTTTCTTT
TRBV6-5	TRBJ2-1	NA	few	CASRPAPWGSVDNEQFF	TGTGCCAGCAGACCAGCCCCTTGGGGGAGCGTGGACAATGAGCAGTTCTTC
TRBV28	TRBJ1-1	NA	many	CASSLWGAPKAFF	TGTGCCAGCAGTTTATGGGGGGCCCCCAAAGCTTTCTTT
TRBV2	TRBJ2-1	NA	hyperexpanded	CASSEFTNEQFF	TGTGCCAGCAGTGAATTCACCAATGAGCAGTTCTTC
TRBV10-1	TRBJ2-3	TRBD1	medium-sized	CASSAIQGASTDTQYF	TGCGCCAGCAGTGCAATACAGGGGGCGAGCACAGATACGCAGTATTTT
TRBV7-2	TRBJ1-1	NA	NA	CASSALQGTEAFF	TGTGCCAGCAGCGCTCTTCAGGGGACTGAAGCTTTCTTT
TRBV25-1	TRBJ1-1	TRBD1	NA	CASSEYVRGRRTEAFF	TGTGCCAGCAGTGAATATGTCAGGGGGCGTCGGACTGAAGCTTTCTTT
TRBV6-1	TRBJ1-5	NA	NA	CASSELGGFVNQPQHF	TGTGCCAGCAGTGAATTGGGGGGATTCGTCAATCAGCCCCAGCATTTT
TRBV12-3/TRBV12-4	TRBJ1-1	TRBD1	many	CASSLIPDRLEAFF	TGTGCCAGCAGTTTGATCCCGGACAGGCTAGAAGCTTTCTTT
TRBV2	TRBJ1-1	NA	NA	CASTYRENTEAFF	TGTGCCAGCACTTACAGGGAGAACACTGAAGCTTTCTTT
TRBV19	TRBJ2-7	NA	few	CASSIGDVNEQYF	TGTGCCAGTAGTATAGGGGACGTCAACGAGCAGTACTTC
TRBV28	TRBJ2-5	TRBD2	many	CASSISGGKTQYF	TGTGCCAGCAGTATTAGCGGGGGGAAGACCCAGTACTTC
TRBV12-3/TRBV12-4	TRBJ1-1	NA	large	CASSLDQPEAFF	TGTGCCAGCAGTTTGGACCAGCCGGAAGCTTTCTTT
TRBV20-1	TRBJ2-7	TRBD2	once	CSSFLAGAFTYEQYF	TGCAGTTCTTTTCTAGCGGGGGCCTTCACCTACGAGCAGTACTTC
TRBV15	TRBJ1-1	TRBD1	hyperexpanded	CATSREIQGRNTEAFF	TGTGCCACCAGCAGAGAGATACAGGGGAGGAACACTGAAGCTTTCTTT
TRBV20-1	TRBJ2-7	NA	NA	CSAIGLNPEQYF	TGCAGTGCTATAGGACTTAACCCCGAGCAGTACTTC
TRBV5-6	TRBJ2-3	TRBD2	few	CASSVGLAGTDTQYF	TGTGCCAGCAGCGTGGGACTAGCGGGCACAGATACGCAGTATTTT
TRBV27	TRBJ1-1	TRBD1	NA	CASSPTRTGEYTEAFF	TGTGCCAGCAGCCCAACCCGGACAGGGGAGTACACTGAAGCTTTCTTT
TRBV4-1	TRBJ1-1	NA	medium-sized	CASSQEQGTNTEAFF	TGCGCCAGCAGCCAAGAGCAGGGGACAAACACTGAAGCTTTCTTT
TRBV11-2	TRBJ2-3	NA	medium-sized	CASSLVEATQYF	TGTGCCAGCAGCTTAGTCGAGGCTACGCAGTATTTT
TRBV6-5	TRBJ1-1	TRBD1	NA	CASSLKGQGITEAFF	TGTGCCAGCAGTCTCAAGGGACAGGGGATAACTGAAGCTTTCTTT
TRBV5-1	TRBJ2-2	NA	medium-sized	CASNGGESGELFF	TGCGCCAGCAACGGAGGGGAGAGCGGGGAGCTGTTTTTT
TRBV4-2	TRBJ2-3	NA	many	CASSQDLVADTQYF	TGTGCCAGCAGCCAAGACCTAGTCGCAGATACGCAGTATTTT
TRBV5-1	TRBJ1-1	NA	many	CASSQGNTEAFF	TGCGCCAGCAGCCAGGGGAACACTGAAGCTTTCTTT
TRBV20-1	TRBJ1-5	NA	medium-sized	CSAIDRRYSNQPQHF	TGCAGTGCCATCGACAGGCGCTATAGCAATCAGCCCCAGCATTTT
TRBV29-1	TRBJ1-2	NA	medium-sized	CSVEEGDPHTF	TGCAGCGTTGAAGAAGGGGATCCTCACACCTTC
TRBV6-2/TRBV6-3	TRBJ1-4	NA	large	CASSYSVETTNEKLFF	TGTGCCAGCAGTTACTCGGTTGAGACAACTAATGAAAAACTGTTTTTT
TRBV15	TRBJ2-1	TRBD2	NA	CATSSSGGEEQFF	TGTGCCACCAGCAGTAGCGGGGGAGAAGAGCAGTTCTTC
TRBV27	TRBJ2-3	TRBD2	medium-sized	CASSSFSGSTDTQYF	TGTGCCAGCAGTTCCTTTAGCGGGAGCACAGATACGCAGTATTTT
TRBV5-1	TRBJ1-5	NA	few	CASSLGSHQPQHF	TGCGCCAGCAGCTTGGGGTCTCATCAGCCCCAGCATTTT
TRBV20-1	TRBJ2-7	NA	few	CSADGTGSSYEQYF	TGCAGTGCTGATGGGACGGGAAGCTCCTACGAGCAGTACTTC
TRBV19	TRBJ2-7	TRBD1	many	CASSIGGTAYEQYF	TGTGCCAGTAGTATAGGAGGGACAGCCTACGAGCAGTACTTC
TRBV7-2	TRBJ1-1	NA	few	CASSLDVGRGTEAFF	TGTGCCAGCAGCTTAGATGTGGGGCGCGGCACTGAAGCTTTCTTT
TRBV6-6	TRBJ2-5	NA	few	CASSSNRLTQETQYF	TGTGCCAGCAGTTCAAACCGGTTGACACAAGAGACCCAGTACTTC
TRBV9	TRBJ2-5	NA	NA	CASSVEGVQETQYF	TGTGCCAGCAGCGTAGAGGGCGTACAAGAGACCCAGTACTTC
TRBV4-2	TRBJ1-1	NA	many	CASSQADRENTEAFF	TGTGCCAGCAGCCAAGCGGACAGAGAGAACACTGAAGCTTTCTTT
TRBV14	TRBJ1-1	TRBD1	NA	CASSPRQGHTEAFF	TGTGCCAGCAGCCCCAGACAGGGTCACACTGAAGCTTTCTTT
TRBV13	TRBJ2-3	NA	medium-sized	CASRFTDTQYF	TGTGCCAGCAGATTTACAGATACGCAGTATTTT